This T cell receptor beta chain appears in the sequencing data of a study of long-term antiretroviral therapy in people with HIV. Germline assignment: CDR1 LGHNA and CDR2 YNFKEQ. The CDR3 length is 14 residues. V shed 4 bases, J shed 3 bases, and the junction held 3 bases outside the gene matches. The immunoSEQ assay was v3.0, run at survey level. Clones were read by immunoSEQ multiplex PCR, and TCRdb kept only the in-frame ones, dropping some. The sample has under 20,000 clones; 79% are singletons. A minimum of one pre-ART and two post-ART PBMC samples existed for each donor. This receptor was obtained from a man aged 18 to 29 with HIV. Specimen: unsorted PBMCs, collected at the start of antiretroviral therapy, before treatment. The chain joins TRBV4-2 to TRBJ2-7, with 10 nucleotides matching TRBD2. The CDR3, as DNA: TGTGCCAGCAGCCCCGGGACTAGCGTCTACGAGCAGTACTTC. This gives the protein CASSPGTSVYEQYF.